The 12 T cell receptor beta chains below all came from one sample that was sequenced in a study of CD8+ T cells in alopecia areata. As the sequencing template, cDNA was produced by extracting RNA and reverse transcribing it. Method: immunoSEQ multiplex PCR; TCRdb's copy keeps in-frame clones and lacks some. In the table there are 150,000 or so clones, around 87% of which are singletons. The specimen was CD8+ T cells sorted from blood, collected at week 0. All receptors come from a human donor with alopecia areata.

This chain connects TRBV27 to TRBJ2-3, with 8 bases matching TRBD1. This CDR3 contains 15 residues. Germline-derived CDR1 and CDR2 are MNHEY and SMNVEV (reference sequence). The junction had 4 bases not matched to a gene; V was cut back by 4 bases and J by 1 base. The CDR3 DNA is TGTGCCAGCAGTTCAGGGGGCGCGGGCACAGATACGCAGTATTTT. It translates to CASSSGGAGTDTQYF.

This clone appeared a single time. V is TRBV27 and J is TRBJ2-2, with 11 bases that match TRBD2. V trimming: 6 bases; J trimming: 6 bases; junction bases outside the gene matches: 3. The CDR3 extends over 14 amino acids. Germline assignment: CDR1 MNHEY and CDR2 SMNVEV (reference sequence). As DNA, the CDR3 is TGTGCCAGCAGAATAGCGGGGGGGTCCGGGGAGCTGTTTTTT. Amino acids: CASRIAGGSGELFF.

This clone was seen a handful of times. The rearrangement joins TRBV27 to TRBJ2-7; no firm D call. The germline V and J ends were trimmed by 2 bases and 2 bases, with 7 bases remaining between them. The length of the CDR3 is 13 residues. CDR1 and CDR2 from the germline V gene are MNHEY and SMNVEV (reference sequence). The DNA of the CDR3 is TGTGCCAGCAGTTTAAAGGTTCCCTACGAGCAGTACTTC. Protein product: CASSLKVPYEQYF.

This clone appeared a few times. The CDR3 sequence: CASSLAGGRYEQYF. The CDR3 DNA reads as TGCGCCAGCAGCTTGGCCGGGGGGAGGTACGAGCAGTACTTC. The gene calls are TRBV5-1 and TRBJ2-7; 7 positions agree with TRBD2. The V and J ends lost 0 bases and 4 bases, in that order; junction bases with no gene match: 4. Germline loops: CDR1 SGHRS, CDR2 YFSETQ. This CDR3 has 14 amino acids. Full variable domain (remainder filled in from reference TRBV5-1 and TRBJ2-7): KAGVTQTPRYLIKTRGQQVTLSCSPISGHRSVSWYQQTPGQGLQFLFEYFSETQRNKGNFPGRFSGRQFSNSRSEMNVSTLELGDSALYLCASSLAGGRYEQYFGPGTRLTVT.

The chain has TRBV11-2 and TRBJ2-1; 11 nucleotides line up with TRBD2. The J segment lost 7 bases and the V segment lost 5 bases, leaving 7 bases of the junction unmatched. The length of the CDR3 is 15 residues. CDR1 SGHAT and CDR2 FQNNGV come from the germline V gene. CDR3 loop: CASSELAGVTNEQFF. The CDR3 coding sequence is TGTGCCAGCAGCGAACTAGCGGGAGTTACAAATGAGCAGTTCTTC.

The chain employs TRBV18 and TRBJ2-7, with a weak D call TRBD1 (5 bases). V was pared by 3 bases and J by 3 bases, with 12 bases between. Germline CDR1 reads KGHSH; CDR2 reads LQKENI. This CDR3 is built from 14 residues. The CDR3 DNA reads TGTGCCAGCTCACCGGGGCGGCAATTCTACGAGCAGTACTTC. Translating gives CASSPGRQFYEQYF. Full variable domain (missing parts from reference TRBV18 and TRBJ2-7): NAGVMQNPRHLVRRRGQEARLRCSPMKGHSHVYWYRQLPEEGLKFMVYLQKENIIDESGMPKERFSAEFPKEGPSILRIQQVVRGDSAAYFCASSPGRQFYEQYFGPGTRLTVT.

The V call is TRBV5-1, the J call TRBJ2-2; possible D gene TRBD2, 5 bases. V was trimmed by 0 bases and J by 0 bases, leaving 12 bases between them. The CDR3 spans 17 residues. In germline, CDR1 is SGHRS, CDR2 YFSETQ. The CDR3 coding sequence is TGCGCCAGCAGCTTGGGGCTAGCCCTCGCGAACACCGGGGAGCTGTTTTTT. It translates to CASSLGLALANTGELFF.

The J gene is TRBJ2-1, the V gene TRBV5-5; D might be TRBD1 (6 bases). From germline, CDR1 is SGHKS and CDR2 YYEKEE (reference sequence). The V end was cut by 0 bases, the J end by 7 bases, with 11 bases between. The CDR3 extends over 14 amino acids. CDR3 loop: CASSLGPGENEQFF. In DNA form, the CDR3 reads TGTGCCAGCAGCTTGGGGCCAGGGGAGAATGAGCAGTTCTTC.

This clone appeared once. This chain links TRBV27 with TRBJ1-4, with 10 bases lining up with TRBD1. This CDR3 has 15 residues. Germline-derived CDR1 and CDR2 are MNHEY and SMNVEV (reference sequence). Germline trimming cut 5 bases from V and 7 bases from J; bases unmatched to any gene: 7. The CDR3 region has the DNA TGTGCCAGCAGTACCGCGACAGGGGGCGGTGAAAAACTGTTTTTT. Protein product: CASSTATGGGEKLFF. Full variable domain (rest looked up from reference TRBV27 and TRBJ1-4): EAQVTQNPRYLITVTGKKLTVTCSQNMNHEYMSWYRQDPGLGLRQIYYSMNVEVTDKGDVPEGYKVSRKEKRNFPLILESPSPNQTSLYFCASSTATGGGEKLFFGSGTQLSVL.

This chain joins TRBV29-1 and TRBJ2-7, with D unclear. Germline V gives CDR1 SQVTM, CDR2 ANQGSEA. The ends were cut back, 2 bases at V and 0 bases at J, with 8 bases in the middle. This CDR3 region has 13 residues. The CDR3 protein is CSVEPGHSYEQYF. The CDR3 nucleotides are TGCAGCGTTGAACCAGGCCACTCCTACGAGCAGTACTTC.

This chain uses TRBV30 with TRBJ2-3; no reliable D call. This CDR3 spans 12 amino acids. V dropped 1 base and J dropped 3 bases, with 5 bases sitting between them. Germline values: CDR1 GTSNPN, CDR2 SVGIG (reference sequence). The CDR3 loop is CAWSAITDTQYF. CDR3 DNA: TGTGCCTGGAGTGCGATAACAGATACGCAGTATTTT.

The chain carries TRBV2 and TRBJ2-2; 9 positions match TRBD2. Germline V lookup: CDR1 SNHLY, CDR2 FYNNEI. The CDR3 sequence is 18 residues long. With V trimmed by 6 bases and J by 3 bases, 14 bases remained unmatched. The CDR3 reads CASSGIAGEAGDTGELFF. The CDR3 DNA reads TGTGCCAGCAGCGGCATAGCGGGAGAGGCAGGGGACACCGGGGAGCTGTTTTTT. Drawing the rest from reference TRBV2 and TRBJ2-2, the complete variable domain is EPEVTQTPSHQVTQMGQEVILRCVPISNHLYFYWYRQILGQKVEFLVSFYNNEISEKSEIFDDQFSVERPDGSNFTLKIRSTKLEDSAMYFCASSGIAGEAGDTGELFFGEGSRLTVL.